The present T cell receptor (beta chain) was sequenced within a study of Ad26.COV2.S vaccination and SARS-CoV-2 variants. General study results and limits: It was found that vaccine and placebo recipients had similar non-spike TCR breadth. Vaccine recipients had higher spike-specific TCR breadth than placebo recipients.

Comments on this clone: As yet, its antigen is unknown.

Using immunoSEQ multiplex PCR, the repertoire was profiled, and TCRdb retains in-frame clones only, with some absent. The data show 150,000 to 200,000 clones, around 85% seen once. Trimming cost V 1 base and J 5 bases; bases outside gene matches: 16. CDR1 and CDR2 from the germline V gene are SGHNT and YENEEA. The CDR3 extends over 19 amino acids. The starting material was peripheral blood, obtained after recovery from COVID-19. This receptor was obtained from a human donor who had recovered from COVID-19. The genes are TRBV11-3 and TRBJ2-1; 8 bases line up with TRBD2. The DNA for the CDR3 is TGTGCCAGCAGCTTAGGGACCCCGCTGGGGCGGGAGGAAGACAATGAGCAGTTCTTC. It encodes CASSLGTPLGREEDNEQFF.